Following are 3 T cell receptor beta chains from one sample sequenced in a study of cytomegalovirus exposure and HLA in healthy donors. In the PCR, 60 Vbeta and 13 Jbeta primers were used. Sequenced by immunoSEQ multiplex PCR; TCRdb stores in-frame clones only, minus some. The repertoire holds around 93,000 clones, with approximately 81% as singletons. Sample: PBMCs. The source of these receptors is a woman aged 40-49 years in good health and CMV-seronegative.

The sample holds one count of this clone. V usage is TRBV5-4 and J usage is TRBJ2-1; a weak D match, TRBD2 (6 bases). The CDR3 is made up of 14 amino acids. CDR1 is SGHNT and CDR2 is YYREEE in the germline V gene (reference sequence). V was cut by 1 base and J by 4 bases, with 9 bases left in between. This chain's CDR3 is CASSLIAEYNEQFF. In nucleotides, the CDR3 is TGTGCCAGCAGCTTGATAGCGGAATACAATGAGCAGTTCTTC.

In DNA form, the CDR3 reads TGTGCCAGCACAGGGGGCTACTACGAGCAGTACTTC. As protein: CASTGGYYEQYF. The rearrangement joins TRBV28 to TRBJ2-7, with 8 bases aligning to TRBD1. After removal of 7 bases from V and 3 bases from J, the junction contained 2 bases not matched to a gene. The germline V gene encodes CDR1 MDHEN and CDR2 SYDVKM. The CDR3 has 12 amino acids.

This clone was counted between two and nine times. The chain combines TRBV5-4 with TRBJ2-5; 10 bases align to TRBD2. Germline V gene data show CDR1 as SGHNT and CDR2 as YYREEE (reference sequence). V lost 0 bases and J lost 1; bases outside the gene matches: 3. This CDR3 contains 16 residues. This CDR3 reads CASSLGLAGPQETQYF. CDR3 sequence (DNA): TGTGCCAGCAGCTTGGGACTAGCGGGCCCCCAAGAGACCCAGTACTTC.